Here is one TCR beta chain with its context. The germline gives CDR1 LNHNV, CDR2 YYDKDF (reference sequence). V lost 3 bases and J lost 1, with 7 bases in between. The CDR3 has 14 amino acids. The authors' processing: Amplified reference gene primers provided the basis for estimating nucleated cell counts. The repertoire was sequenced with immunoSEQ multiplex PCR; TCRdb's copy has only in-frame clones and lacks some. That table is the source of V, J and clone size, and D and trimming were worked out from the DNA. The sample has fewer than 65,000 clones; about nine tenths are singletons. The entry originates in a study of blood T cell repertoires in COVID-19. On the study more broadly: PBMCs, B-cell-depleted T cells, or T cells provided the cDNA or gDNA that made up the material.

The specimen sequenced was peripheral blood. V usage is TRBV15 and J usage is TRBJ1-5, with D unclear. The source is a human donor with acute or convalescent COVID-19. The donor label of this sample is uncertain. The CDR3 reads CATSSPRSNQPQHF. The CDR3 nucleotides are TGTGCCACCAGCAGTCCTCGGAGCAATCAGCCCCAGCATTTT.